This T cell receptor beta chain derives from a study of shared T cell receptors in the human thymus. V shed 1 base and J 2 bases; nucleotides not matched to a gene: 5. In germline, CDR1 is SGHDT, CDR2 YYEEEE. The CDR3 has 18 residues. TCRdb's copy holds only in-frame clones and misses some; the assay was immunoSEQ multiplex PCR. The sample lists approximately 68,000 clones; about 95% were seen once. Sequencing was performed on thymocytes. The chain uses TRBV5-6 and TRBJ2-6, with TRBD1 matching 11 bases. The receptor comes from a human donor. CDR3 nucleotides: TGTGCCAGCAGCTTGTTGGGACAGGGGGTTCCTGGGGCCAACGTCCTGACTTTC. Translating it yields CASSLLGQGVPGANVLTF.